This T cell receptor (beta chain) was identified in a study of control samples from healthy donors and cancer patients. TCRdb keeps only in-frame clones here, not all; method: immunoSEQ multiplex PCR. The table has 95,000 to 150,000 clones, 92% seen once. This CDR3 has 16 amino acids. The ends were cut back, 3 bases at V and 6 bases at J, with 18 bases in the middle. The V gene's germline CDR1 is GTSNPN and CDR2 SVGIG (reference sequence). J is TRBJ1-6 and V is TRBV30, with D perhaps TRBD1 (6 bases). The TCR comes from a man at least 80 years old with head and neck cancer. Input material: PBMCs. CDR3 sequence reads: CAWSATGTGGNSPLHF. The CDR3 DNA is TGTGCCTGGAGCGCTACAGGGACCGGGGGTAATTCACCCCTCCACTTT.